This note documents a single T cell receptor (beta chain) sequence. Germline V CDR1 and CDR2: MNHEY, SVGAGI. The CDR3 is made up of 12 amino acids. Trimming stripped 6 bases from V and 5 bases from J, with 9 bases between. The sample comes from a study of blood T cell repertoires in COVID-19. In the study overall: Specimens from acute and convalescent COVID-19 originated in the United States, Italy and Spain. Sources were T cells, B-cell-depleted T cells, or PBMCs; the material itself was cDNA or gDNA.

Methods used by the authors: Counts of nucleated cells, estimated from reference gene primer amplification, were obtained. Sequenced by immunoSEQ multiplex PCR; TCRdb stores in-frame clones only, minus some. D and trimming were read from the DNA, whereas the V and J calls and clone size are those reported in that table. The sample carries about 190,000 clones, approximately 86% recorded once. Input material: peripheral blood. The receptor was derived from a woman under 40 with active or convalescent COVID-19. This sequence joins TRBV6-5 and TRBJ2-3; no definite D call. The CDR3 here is CASSWAGDTQYF. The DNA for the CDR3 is TGTGCCAGCAGCTGGGCAGGAGATACGCAGTATTTT.